The rows below give T cell receptor beta chains drawn from one sample of a study of neurological immune-mediated disorders. TCRdb called the 5' RACE reads again in MiXCR, with one record for every CDR3 protein. The sample lists about 41,000 distinct CDR3 sequences, roughly 2.5% occurring once. The specimen was PBMCs. The receptors shown here come from a man aged 25-45 years with multiple sclerosis. Both conserved end residues are trimmed from each CDR3.

j_gene | v_gene | CDR3aa
TRBJ1-5 | TRBV20-1 | SARSGTGSNQPQH
TRBJ1-1 | TRBV6-5 | ASSYRLGTEAF
TRBJ1-6 | TRBV20-1 | SAQGTGPNSPLH
TRBJ2-1 | TRBV5-6 | ASSSVVAGDNEQF
TRBJ2-2 | TRBV20-1 | SASPAGVNGELF
TRBJ2-5 | TRBV20-1 | SARGTRKRETQY
TRBJ1-6 | TRBV4-3 | ASSQGEYNSPLH
TRBJ2-3 | TRBV7-9 | ASSLGGGKADTQY
TRBJ1-2 | TRBV12-3/TRBV12-4 | ASRPTGGNYGYT
TRBJ2-7 | TRBV20-1 | SAGPPGHEQY
TRBJ2-7 | TRBV5-1 | ASSLDIQPYEQY
TRBJ1-4 | TRBV7-9 | ASSGEGANEKLF
TRBJ2-2 | TRBV9 | ASSGVTSGNTGELF
TRBJ1-4 | TRBV7-2 | ASSFLRDGYEKLF
TRBJ2-1 | TRBV20-1 | SAREWGTRDEQF
TRBJ2-3 | TRBV29-1 | SVEGQATDTQY
TRBJ2-3 | TRBV5-1 | ASSYMGISTDTQY
TRBJ2-5 | TRBV20-1 | SARVLAGIQETQY
TRBJ2-7 | TRBV5-1 | ASSSGWTGVNEQY
TRBJ2-7 | TRBV2 | ASRPEGYEQY
TRBJ2-7 | TRBV20-1 | SARGSLSSYEQY
TRBJ1-5 | TRBV3-1 | ASSQILGTGPQH
TRBJ2-7 | TRBV5-1 | ASSVDISYEQY
TRBJ1-1 | TRBV4-2 | ASSPGWGTAF
TRBJ2-5 | TRBV28 | ASSPVGQETQY
TRBJ1-3 | TRBV7-2 | ASSLRGDGNTIY
TRBJ2-3 | TRBV27 | ASSGQGTDTQY